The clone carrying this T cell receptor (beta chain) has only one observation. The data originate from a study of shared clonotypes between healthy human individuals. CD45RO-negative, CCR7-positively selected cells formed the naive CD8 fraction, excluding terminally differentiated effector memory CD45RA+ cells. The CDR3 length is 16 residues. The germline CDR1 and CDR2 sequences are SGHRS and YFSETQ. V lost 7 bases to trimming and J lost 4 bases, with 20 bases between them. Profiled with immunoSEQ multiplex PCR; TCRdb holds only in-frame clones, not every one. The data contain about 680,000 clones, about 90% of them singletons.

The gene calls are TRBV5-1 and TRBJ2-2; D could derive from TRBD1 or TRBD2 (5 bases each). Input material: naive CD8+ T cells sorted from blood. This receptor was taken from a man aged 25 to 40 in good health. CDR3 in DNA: TGCGCCAGCGGAAACCTTAGGGGAGACGGCACCGGGGAGCTGTTTTTT. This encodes CASGNLRGDGTGELFF.